These 3 T cell receptor beta chains were all obtained from the same sample, sequenced in a study of blood T cell repertoires in COVID-19. Assay used: immunoSEQ multiplex PCR; TCRdb lists only in-frame clones, some missing. The table includes 200,000 to 250,000 clones, about 83% detected once. Sequencing was performed on peripheral blood. Every receptor here comes from a man younger than 45 who had recovered from COVID-19.

CDR3 in amino acids: CATSRGGGNQPQHF. In DNA, the CDR3 is TGTGCCACCAGCAGAGGCGGGGGCAATCAGCCCCAGCATTTT. The chain has TRBV15 and TRBJ1-5, with D unclear. This CDR3 is built from 14 residues. V was clipped by 1 base and J by 2 bases, with 6 bases between them. The germline V gene encodes CDR1 LNHNV and CDR2 YYDKDF (reference sequence).

The chain links TRBV3-1 (or the pseudogene TRBV3-2) to TRBJ1-1; a weak D match, TRBD1 (5 bases). The CDR3 length is 14 residues. Trimming shortened V by 0 bases and J by 7 bases, and 12 bases separated the two germline ends. Germline CDR1 LGHDT, CDR2 YNNKEL (reference sequence). The CDR3 loop is CASSQETAGNEAFF. The CDR3 nucleotides read TGTGCCAGCAGCCAAGAGACAGCTGGAAATGAAGCTTTCTTT.

This CDR3 is CASSVSVSEAFF. CDR3 nucleotide sequence: TGTGCCAGCAGTGTTTCGGTCTCTGAAGCTTTCTTT. V is TRBV2 and J is TRBJ1-1; D gene unclear. Germline values: CDR1 SNHLY, CDR2 FYNNEI. Between the trimmed V and J ends, which lost 4 bases and 6 bases, there was a span of 9 bases. CDR3 length: 12 residues.